This TCR beta chain came from a study of sequential checkpoint blockade in melanoma (dated by TCRdb to about 2019). Notes on the research overall: Using 1:1 randomization, the trial assigned patients either to first-line nivolumab followed by ipilimumab (arm A) or to ipilimumab followed by nivolumab (arm B). Both trial sequences were followed by maintenance nivolumab. The research as a whole found: Larger, independent patient cohorts are needed to validate the response-prediction model that combines TCR metrics and mutation burden.

TCRbeta CDR3 regions were immunosequenced from genomic DNA with the immunoSEQ Assay. Prior to high-throughput sequencing, genomic DNA was amplified by bias-controlled multiplex PCR. In the source study's methods: To quantify the absolute abundance of each unique TCRbeta CDR3 region, the sequences were collapsed and filtered. Clonality, defined as 1 minus Pielou's evenness, was calculated using only productive rearrangements. A previously published method was used to identify clones whose frequencies were significantly greater in on-treatment samples than in baseline samples. TCRdb obtained this table from immuneACCESS and retained in-frame rearrangements with V and J assigned. These tables miss some clones; where compared with another copy, unresolved V genes account for less than half of the shortfall, and the remainder is unexplained. That table gives V, J and clone size, and the DNA gave D and trimming. Present in this sample are roughly 31,000 clones, less than 90% of which were seen just once. Roughly a fifth of the sample is in the top ten clones.

The treatment or condition label for this specimen denotes: randomized to nivolumab then ipilimumab (arm A) or the reverse (arm B). No trial patient had received prior DNA-damaging chemotherapy. On a FACS Aria II flow cytometer, live CD3+CD8+ cells that were negative for CD19 and CD56 were sorted from thawed PBMCs. CheckMate 064, a randomized, open-label phase II trial of sequential checkpoint blockade, was the source of the samples, all of which came from patients with melanoma. Peripheral blood mononuclear cells were collected by leukapheresis, purified with Ficoll-Paque, and frozen in human serum with about 9.6% DMSO. Immediately after sorting, the purity of the sorted blood CD3+CD8+ cells was confirmed to be >98%, and DNA was then extracted. On this clone: Its antigen remains unidentified. Qualities for individual bases were not recorded, and no much larger clone is one base off.

The source was CD8+ T cells sorted from blood (inferred from file names), collected from a patient given nivolumab and ipilimumab in sequence. The sequence came from a human donor with melanoma.

The CDR3 region has the sequence CASSLPGTGPNYGYTF. The nucleotide sequence reads as follows: TGTGCCAGCAGCTTACCCGGGACAGGGCCCAACTATGGCTACACCTTC. This chain is built from TRBV13 and TRBJ1-2; the central 9 bases match TRBD1. V and J are trimmed by 2 bases and 2 bases, and the gene matches miss 6 bases of the junction. In the germline V gene (reference sequence), CDR1 corresponds to PRHDT and CDR2 to FYEKMQ. The CDR3 holds 16 amino acids from the cysteine to the phenylalanine. Kept here is only the CDR3 DNA, which spans 48 bases and is read in frame from base 1. The entire variable domain, with the stretches around the CDR3 drawn from the reference TRBV13 and TRBJ1-2 proteins, is AAGVIQSPRHLIKEKRETATLKCYPIPRHDTVYWYQQGPGQDPQFLISFYEKMQSDKGSIPDRFSAQQFSDYHSELNMSSLELGDSALYFCASSLPGTGPNYGYTFGSGTRLTVV.